A selection of T cell receptor beta chains follows, all from one sample in a study of T cells in tuberculosis. Generated by immunoSEQ multiplex PCR, the TCRdb table keeps only in-frame clones and is missing some. There are 25,000 to 30,000 clones in the sample; 90% occur only once, and roughly 6.1% lies in the top ten. Source material: PBMCs. These receptors were collected from a donor aged 10 to 29 with latent tuberculosis or without tuberculosis infection. Both conserved end residues are trimmed from each CDR3.

j_gene: TRBJ1-5; len: 12; v_gene: TRBV19; CDR3aa: ASSLDMSNQPQH
j_gene: TRBJ2-6; len: 13; v_gene: TRBV19; CDR3aa: ASSRRETGANVLT
j_gene: TRBJ1-4; len: 16; v_gene: TRBV9; CDR3aa: ASSVSDRSSATNEKLF
j_gene: TRBJ1-1; len: 14; v_gene: TRBV6-5; CDR3aa: ASSYSRGQRKTEAF
j_gene: TRBJ2-2; len: 15; v_gene: TRBV5-8; CDR3aa: ASSLRLGGSDAGELF
j_gene: TRBJ2-2; len: 15; v_gene: TRBV18; CDR3aa: ASSPGTGGAGTGELF
j_gene: TRBJ1-3; len: 12; v_gene: TRBV25-1; CDR3aa: ASRDRNGLNTIY
j_gene: TRBJ2-3; len: 11; v_gene: TRBV19; CDR3aa: ASRASVTDTQY
j_gene: TRBJ1-1; len: 11; v_gene: TRBV29-1; CDR3aa: SEVEGGNTEAF
j_gene: TRBJ1-2; len: 11; v_gene: TRBV6-6; CDR3aa: ASSQDRNYGYT
j_gene: TRBJ2-4; len: 15; v_gene: TRBV18; CDR3aa: ASSPIPVGVAKNIQY
j_gene: TRBJ2-6; len: 12; v_gene: TRBV28; CDR3aa: ATQSGTGVRVLT
j_gene: TRBJ2-5; len: 10; v_gene: TRBV29-1; CDR3aa: SVEGLYETQY
j_gene: TRBJ1-2; len: 11; v_gene: TRBV27; CDR3aa: ASSFSGVDGYT
j_gene: TRBJ2-7; len: 12; v_gene: TRBV30; CDR3aa: AWSVGARSYEQY
j_gene: TRBJ1-1; len: 17; v_gene: TRBV27; CDR3aa: ASSAPPQGPISPNTEAF
j_gene: TRBJ2-3; len: 11; v_gene: TRBV5-6; CDR3aa: ASRRQGPDTQY
j_gene: TRBJ2-1; len: 11; v_gene: TRBV7-7; CDR3aa: ASSLGTGNEQF
j_gene: TRBJ1-2; len: 11; v_gene: TRBV5-1; CDR3aa: ASSGTGTYGYT
j_gene: TRBJ1-6; len: 15; v_gene: TRBV6-7; CDR3aa: ASSFPGGPRDNSPLH
j_gene: TRBJ1-1; len: 14; v_gene: TRBV5-8; CDR3aa: ASSLEFGDWNTEAF
j_gene: TRBJ1-1; len: 13; v_gene: TRBV5-1; CDR3aa: ASSRTGSLNTEAF
j_gene: TRBJ1-5; len: 12; v_gene: TRBV19; CDR3aa: ASSTQGVSQPQH
j_gene: TRBJ1-5; len: 15; v_gene: TRBV19; CDR3aa: ASSMGQGYWVNQPQH
j_gene: TRBJ1-3; len: 14; v_gene: TRBV10-2; CDR3aa: ASSGGHQLSGNTIY
j_gene: TRBJ1-2; len: 10; v_gene: TRBV28; CDR3aa: ASSLRGYGYT
j_gene: TRBJ1-1; len: 10; v_gene: TRBV28; CDR3aa: ASSFSSVEAF
j_gene: TRBJ2-7; len: 14; v_gene: TRBV5-1; CDR3aa: ASSLETSGGFYEQY
j_gene: TRBJ2-2; len: 13; v_gene: TRBV2; CDR3aa: ASSEGQGTTGELF
j_gene: TRBJ2-1; len: 12; v_gene: TRBV5-1; CDR3aa: ASSSRLAGGEQF
j_gene: TRBJ2-3; len: 17; v_gene: TRBV13; CDR3aa: ASSSREAGGPESTDTQY
j_gene: TRBJ2-7; len: 12; v_gene: TRBV7-2; CDR3aa: ASSLGGGFYEQY
j_gene: TRBJ2-1; len: 15; v_gene: TRBV2; CDR3aa: ASSEPRGAPRSNEQF
j_gene: TRBJ2-5; len: 13; v_gene: TRBV5-1; CDR3aa: ASNPLDREGETQY
j_gene: TRBJ2-5; len: 12; v_gene: TRBV5-1; CDR3aa: ASSPGQFQETQY
j_gene: TRBJ2-5; len: 14; v_gene: TRBV27; CDR3aa: ASSLMGQTYQETQY
j_gene: TRBJ2-5; len: 14; v_gene: TRBV5-1; CDR3aa: ASSPWTSRGEETQY
j_gene: TRBJ2-5; len: 12; v_gene: TRBV9; CDR3aa: ASSVAGVQETQY
j_gene: TRBJ2-7; len: 14; v_gene: TRBV5-5; CDR3aa: ASSLGAGQRYYEQY
j_gene: TRBJ2-3; len: 12; v_gene: TRBV6-1; CDR3aa: ASSAGGLTDTQY